This entry is about one TCR beta chain. The CDR3 totals 16 residues. The germline gives CDR1 ENHRY, CDR2 SYGVKD. The trim removed 0 bases at V and 1 base at J, leaving 2 bases unmatched. The sample belongs to a study of blood T cell repertoires in COVID-19. The wider study: PBMCs, B-cell-depleted T cells, or T cells provided the cDNA or gDNA that made up the material.

Original analysis: Researchers report that nucleated cell counts were estimated from reference gene primer amplification. The method was immunoSEQ multiplex PCR; TCRdb's version includes in-frame clones alone and lacks a portion of them. V, J and clone size reflect that table, while D and trimming were determined from the DNA. The table records around 100,000 clones, over 65% of them present only once. The specimen was peripheral blood. The receptor was isolated from a woman aged 40 to 55 with acute or convalescent COVID-19. The chain has TRBV10-3 and TRBJ2-4; 8 bases map to TRBD1. The CDR3 nucleotides read TGTGCCATCAGTGAGTCAGGGGACAGGGCCAAAAACATTCAGTACTTC. Protein sequence: CAISESGDRAKNIQYF.